This is a list of T cell receptor beta chains from one sample in a study of T cell changes during pregnancy in multiple sclerosis. TCRdb keeps only in-frame clones here, not all; method: immunoSEQ multiplex PCR. The data hold about 76,000 clones, with approximately 92% observed a single time. The sample in question was peripheral blood, obtained after pregnancy. The source of these receptors is a female donor in good health, enrolled as a control in a pregnancy study. Both conserved end residues are part of each CDR3. D genes are given only for firm matches. Expanded clones are given a class, and other clones once, few, many or no size at all.

V	J	D	size	CDR3	DNA
TRBV4-1	TRBJ2-5	.	.	CASSQDGGGGETQYF	TGCGCCAGCAGCCAAGATGGCGGGGGCGGGGAGACCCAGTACTTC
TRBV7-6	TRBJ2-2	.	.	CASSFGPGAGGELFF	TGTGCCAGCAGCTTTGGTCCAGGGGCAGGCGGGGAGCTGTTTTTT
TRBV10-1	TRBJ2-1	TRBD2	.	CASSSSGGRDEQFF	TGCGCCAGCAGCTCCAGCGGGGGGAGGGATGAGCAGTTCTTC
TRBV6-5	TRBJ1-3	.	.	CASSYRGASGNTIYF	TGTGCCAGCAGTTACCGGGGGGCCTCTGGAAACACCATATATTTT
TRBV4-2	TRBJ2-7	TRBD2	.	CASSRGLAGGEEQYF	TGTGCCAGCAGCCGAGGACTAGCGGGAGGCGAGGAGCAGTACTTC
TRBV28	TRBJ2-5	.	.	CASSLSNRAETQYF	TGTGCCAGCAGTTTATCTAACAGGGCGGAGACCCAGTACTTC
TRBV5-4	TRBJ1-5	.	.	CASSPYGQIYFGQPQHF	TGTGCCAGCAGCCCCTATGGACAGATTTATTTCGGTCAGCCCCAGCATTTT
TRBV7-9	TRBJ1-4	TRBD1	few	CASSYGRGRGEKLFF	TGTGCCAGCAGCTACGGCAGGGGGCGGGGTGAAAAACTGTTTTTT
TRBV29-1	TRBJ1-2	.	.	CSVGGPGDNYGYTF	TGCAGCGTTGGGGGGCCAGGCGACAACTATGGCTACACCTTC
TRBV4-1	TRBJ1-2	.	once	CATSREVNYGYTF	TGCGCTACCTCGAGGGAAGTTAACTATGGCTACACCTTC
TRBV19	TRBJ2-5	.	.	CASSISGAQETQYF	TGTGCCAGTAGTATCTCAGGGGCCCAGGAGACCCAGTACTTC
TRBV7-2	TRBJ2-7	TRBD1	.	CASSITGGLGAYEQYF	TGTGCCAGCAGCATTACAGGGGGCTTAGGCGCCTACGAGCAGTACTTC
TRBV14	TRBJ1-1	TRBD1	.	CASSLPQGATEAFF	TGTGCCAGCAGCCTCCCGCAGGGGGCCACTGAAGCTTTCTTT
TRBV27	TRBJ1-2	.	.	CASSRSPADYGYTF	TGTGCCAGCAGCCGTTCCCCAGCGGACTATGGCTACACCTTC
TRBV6-1	TRBJ1-2	.	few	CASSEALGYGYTF	TGTGCCAGCAGTGAAGCGCTAGGCTATGGCTACACCTTC
TRBV19	TRBJ1-5	.	.	CASRVHRFSNQPQHF	TGTGCCAGTAGGGTCCACAGGTTTTCCAATCAGCCCCAGCATTTT
TRBV4-2	TRBJ1-5	TRBD1	.	CASSQGPGGGQPQHF	TGTGCCAGCAGCCAAGGTCCAGGGGGCGGTCAGCCCCAGCATTTT
TRBV19	TRBJ1-1	.	.	CASSLGGGWHTEAFF	TGTGCCAGTAGTTTGGGGGGTGGTTGGCACACTGAAGCTTTCTTT
TRBV25-1	TRBJ1-2	.	.	CASSESGYTF	TGTGCCAGCAGTGAAAGCGGCTACACCTTC
TRBV5-6	TRBJ2-1	TRBD2	.	CASTLLAGGPGEQFF	TGTGCCAGCACCCTATTAGCGGGAGGGCCCGGTGAGCAGTTCTTC
TRBV15	TRBJ1-6	.	.	CATSRGRPTGNSPLHF	TGTGCCACCAGCAGAGGACGGCCTACAGGCAATTCACCCCTCCACTTT
TRBV6-1	TRBJ2-6	TRBD1	.	CASSGGQGATSGANVLTF	TGTGCCAGCAGTGGAGGACAGGGGGCTACTTCTGGGGCCAACGTCCTGACTTTC
TRBV5-1	TRBJ2-1	TRBD1	.	CASSPTGGQDNEQFF	TGCGCCAGCAGCCCTACAGGGGGCCAGGACAATGAGCAGTTCTTC
TRBV4-1	TRBJ2-5	.	.	CASSQGFGETQYF	TGCGCCAGCAGCCAGGGCTTTGGAGAGACCCAGTACTTC
TRBV7-3	TRBJ1-1	.	.	CASSAKTGPLIAEAFF	TGTGCCAGCAGCGCCAAGACAGGCCCCTTAATTGCTGAAGCTTTCTTT
TRBV9	TRBJ2-6	.	.	CASSVSGESAGANVLTF	TGTGCCAGCAGCGTAAGTGGGGAGTCGGCTGGGGCCAACGTCCTGACTTTC
TRBV7-9	TRBJ2-7	TRBD1	.	CASSSDRVGEQYF	TGTGCCAGCAGCTCGGACAGGGTAGGCGAGCAGTACTTC
TRBV7-2	TRBJ1-3	.	.	CASSLGGRGAGNTIYF	TGTGCCAGCAGCTTAGGCGGCAGGGGCGCTGGAAACACCATATATTTT
TRBV27	TRBJ2-1	TRBD1	.	CASSPGQGAGEQFF	TGTGCCAGCAGTCCGGGACAGGGGGCGGGAGAGCAGTTCTTC
TRBV11-3	TRBJ2-1	.	.	CASSLRRGGDSYNEQFF	TGTGCCAGCAGCTTAAGAAGGGGGGGGGATTCCTACAATGAGCAGTTCTTC
TRBV11-1	TRBJ2-1	TRBD2	once	CASTRLAGGPYEQFF	TGTGCCAGCACTCGCCTAGCGGGAGGGCCCTATGAGCAGTTCTTC
TRBV2	TRBJ1-6	.	once	CASSELGSGSPLHF	TGTGCCAGCAGTGAACTGGGTTCGGGTTCACCCCTCCACTTT
TRBV4-1	TRBJ2-1	.	.	CASSQDGQYSYNEQFF	TGCGCCAGCAGCCAAGATGGGCAGTACTCCTACAATGAGCAGTTCTTC
TRBV19	TRBJ2-2	.	.	CASSMGRDTGELFF	TGTGCCAGTAGTATGGGGCGAGACACCGGGGAGCTGTTTTTT
TRBV10-3	TRBJ2-1	.	.	CAISVPRQVRPNEQFF	TGTGCCATCAGTGTACCCCGACAGGTAAGGCCAAATGAGCAGTTCTTC
TRBV27	TRBJ2-3	TRBD2	once	CASSPIAGGGGDTQYF	TGTGCCAGCAGTCCAATAGCGGGGGGGGGTGGGGATACGCAGTATTTT
TRBV11-1	TRBJ2-5	.	.	CASSSFDNQETQYF	TGTGCCAGCAGCTCCTTTGACAACCAAGAGACCCAGTACTTC
TRBV5-4	TRBJ2-7	.	once	CASSLATGRYEQYF	TGTGCCAGCAGCTTGGCCACAGGGCGGTACGAGCAGTACTTC
TRBV27	TRBJ2-1	TRBD2	.	CASSLGLAGNEQFF	TGTGCCAGCAGTCTGGGACTAGCGGGAAATGAGCAGTTCTTC
TRBV6-6	TRBJ2-7	TRBD1	.	CATLDRANSYEQYF	TGTGCCACTTTGGACAGGGCTAACTCCTACGAGCAGTACTTC
TRBV28	TRBJ1-5	.	.	CASSRGRNQPQHF	TGTGCCAGCAGCAGGGGTCGCAATCAGCCCCAGCATTTT
TRBV5-6	TRBJ1-1	TRBD1	.	CASSLMDRENTEAFF	TGTGCCAGCAGCTTGATGGACAGGGAAAACACTGAAGCTTTCTTT
TRBV5-1	TRBJ2-2	.	.	CASSLGWGPTMGELFF	TGCGCCAGCAGCTTGGGATGGGGGCCTACAATGGGGGAGCTGTTTTTT
TRBV5-5	TRBJ2-3	TRBD1	.	CASSSSGGWADTQYF	TGTGCCAGCAGCTCCTCAGGGGGCTGGGCAGATACGCAGTATTTT